This T cell receptor beta chain appears in the sequencing data of a study of response to subunit inactivated influenza vaccine. The study, taken as a whole, reports: The authors offered the suggestion that each seasonal influenza vaccination recruits few new T cells.

This clonotype has a handful of counts. What it recognizes is unknown. TCRdb called the RT-PCR reads again in MiXCR, with one record for every CDR3 protein. The sample consists of fewer than 600,000 distinct CDR3 sequences, roughly 7.9% of them appearing once. Germline CDR1 SGHRS, CDR2 YFSETQ. The CDR3 runs 14 residues. J gave up 7 bases and V 4 bases, and 7 bases lay outside the gene matches. The chain is built from TRBV5-1 and TRBJ1-1; the match to TRBD1 covers 10 bases. This sequence was found in a man aged 45-69 years who received an inactivated influenza vaccine. This specimen consisted of PBMCs from blood, obtained around 25 months after vaccination. CDR3 bases: TGCGCCAGCAGCACCCTAGGACAGGGGGATGAAGCTTTCTTT. Residues: CASSTLGQGDEAFF. The full variable domain, completed using reference TRBV5-1 and TRBJ1-1, is KAGVTQTPRYLIKTRGQQVTLSCSPISGHRSVSWYQQTPGQGLQFLFEYFSETQRNKGNFPGRFSGRQFSNSRSEMNVSTLELGDSALYLCASSTLGQGDEAFFGQGTRLTVV.